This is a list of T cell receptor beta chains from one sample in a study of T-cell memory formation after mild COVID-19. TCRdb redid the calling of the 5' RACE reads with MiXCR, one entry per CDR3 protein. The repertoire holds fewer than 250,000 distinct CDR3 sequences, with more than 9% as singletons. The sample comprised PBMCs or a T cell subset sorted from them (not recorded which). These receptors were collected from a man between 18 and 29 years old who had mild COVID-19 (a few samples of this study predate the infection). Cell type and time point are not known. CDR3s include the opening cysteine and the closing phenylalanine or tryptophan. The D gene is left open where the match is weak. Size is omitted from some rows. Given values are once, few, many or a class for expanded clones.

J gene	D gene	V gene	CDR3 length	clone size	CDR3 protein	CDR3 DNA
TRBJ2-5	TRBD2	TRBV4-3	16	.	CASSQGGLAGQETQYF	TGCGCCAGCAGCCAAGGAGGACTAGCGGGACAAGAGACCCAGTACTTC
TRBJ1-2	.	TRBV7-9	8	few	CASSLGIF	TGTGCCAGCAGCTTAGGGATCTTC
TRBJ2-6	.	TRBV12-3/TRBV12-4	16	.	CASNPFRGSGANVLTF	TGTGCCAGCAACCCGTTTCGGGGGTCTGGGGCCAACGTCCTGACTTTC
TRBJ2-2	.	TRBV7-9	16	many	CASSLTGQGEAGELFF	TGTGCCAGCAGCTTGACGGGCCAGGGGGAGGCCGGGGAGCTGTTTTTT
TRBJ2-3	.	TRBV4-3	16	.	CASSQEGQAATDTQYF	TGCGCCAGCAGCCAAGAAGGCCAGGCGGCCACAGATACGCAGTATTTT
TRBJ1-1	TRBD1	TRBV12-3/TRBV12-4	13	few	CASSSGQVYEAFF	TGTGCCAGCAGTTCCGGACAGGTCTATGAAGCTTTCTTT
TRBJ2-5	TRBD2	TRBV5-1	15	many	CASSLSGGGPETQYF	TGCGCCAGCAGCTTAAGCGGGGGCGGTCCAGAGACCCAGTACTTC
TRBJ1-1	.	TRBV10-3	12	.	CAISVGNTEAFF	TGTGCCATCAGTGTGGGGAACACTGAAGCTTTCTTT
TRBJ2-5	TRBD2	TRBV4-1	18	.	CASSRRTSGGPYQETQYF	TGCGCCAGCAGCCGCCGGACTAGCGGGGGGCCGTACCAAGAGACCCAGTACTTC
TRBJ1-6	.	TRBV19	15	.	CASRRQSGDDSPLHF	TGTGCCAGTCGCCGTCAATCGGGGGATGATTCACCCCTCCACTTT
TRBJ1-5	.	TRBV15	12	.	CATSRAWDTQHF	TGTGCCACCAGCAGAGCATGGGATACGCAGCATTTT
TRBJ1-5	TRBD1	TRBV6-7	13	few	CASNCTGGKPQHF	TGTGCCAGCAACTGTACAGGGGGCAAGCCCCAGCATTTT
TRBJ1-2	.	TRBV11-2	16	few	CASSLVASAPYYGYTF	TGTGCCAGCAGCTTAGTCGCGTCCGCCCCTTACTATGGCTACACCTTC
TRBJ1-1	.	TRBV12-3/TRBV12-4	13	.	CASSTREDTEAFF	TGTGCCAGCAGTACCAGGGAGGACACTGAAGCTTTCTTT
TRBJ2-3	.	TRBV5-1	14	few	CASSSAPVADTQYF	TGCGCCAGCAGCTCGGCCCCGGTTGCAGATACGCAGTATTTT
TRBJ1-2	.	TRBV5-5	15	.	CASSLTDQGHAGYTF	TGTGCCAGCAGCCTCACAGACCAGGGACATGCCGGTTACACCTTC
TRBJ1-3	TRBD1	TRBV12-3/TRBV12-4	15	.	CASSRQGYSGNTIYF	TGTGCCAGCAGCCGACAGGGCTACTCTGGAAACACCATATATTTT
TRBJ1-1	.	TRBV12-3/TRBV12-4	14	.	CASSFRGWDTEAFF	TGTGCCAGCAGTTTTCGGGGTTGGGACACTGAAGCTTTCTTT
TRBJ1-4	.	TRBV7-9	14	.	CASTRDGSHEKLFF	TGTGCCAGCACCCGGGACGGGTCCCATGAAAAACTGTTTTTT
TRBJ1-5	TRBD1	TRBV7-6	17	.	CASSLEPGDRENQPQHF	TGTGCCAGCAGCTTAGAACCTGGGGACAGAGAAAATCAGCCCCAGCATTTT
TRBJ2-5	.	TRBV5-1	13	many	CASGRTSQETQYF	TGCGCCAGCGGCCGGACGTCCCAAGAGACCCAGTACTTC
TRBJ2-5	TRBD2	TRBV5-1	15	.	CASTPLAGGRETQYF	TGCGCCAGCACCCCGTTAGCGGGGGGCCGAGAGACCCAGTACTTC
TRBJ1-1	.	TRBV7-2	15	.	CASIRGATAGTEAFF	TGTGCCAGCATCCGGGGGGCAACCGCTGGCACTGAAGCTTTCTTT
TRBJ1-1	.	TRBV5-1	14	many	CASSPLGRNTEAFF	TGCGCCAGCAGCCCCTTAGGGAGGAACACTGAAGCTTTCTTT
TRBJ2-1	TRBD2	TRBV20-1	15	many	CSAATGTSNLGEQFF	TGCAGTGCTGCGACCGGGACTAGTAATCTCGGTGAGCAGTTCTTC
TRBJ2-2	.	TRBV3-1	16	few	CASSQVTRPNTGELFF	TGTGCCAGCAGCCAAGTTACCAGGCCGAACACCGGGGAGCTGTTTTTT
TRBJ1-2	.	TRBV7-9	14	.	CASSLASMVQSYTF	TGTGCCAGCAGCTTAGCCAGTATGGTACAAAGCTACACCTTC
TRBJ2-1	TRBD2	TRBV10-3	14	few	CATKAGDSYNEQFF	TGTGCCACTAAAGCGGGGGATTCCTACAATGAGCAGTTCTTC
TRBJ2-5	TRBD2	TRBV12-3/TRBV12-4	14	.	CASRSDGGGETQYF	TGTGCCAGCAGATCCGACGGGGGGGGAGAGACCCAGTACTTC
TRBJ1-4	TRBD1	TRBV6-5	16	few	CASSYTPGQNNEKLFF	TGTGCCAGCAGTTACACACCGGGACAGAATAATGAAAAACTGTTTTTT
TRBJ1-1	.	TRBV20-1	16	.	CSARVPTFLGDTEAFF	TGCAGTGCTAGAGTGCCAACCTTCCTGGGAGACACTGAAGCTTTCTTT
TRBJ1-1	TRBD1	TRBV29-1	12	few	CSVGPGGSEAFF	TGCAGCGTTGGACCAGGGGGCTCTGAAGCTTTCTTT
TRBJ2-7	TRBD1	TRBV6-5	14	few	CASSDGTGPYEQYF	TGTGCCAGCAGCGACGGGACAGGACCTTACGAGCAGTACTTC
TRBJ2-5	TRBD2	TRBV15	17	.	CATSRVRRGGPGETQYF	TGTGCCACCAGCAGAGTACGGCGGGGGGGCCCGGGAGAGACCCAGTACTTC
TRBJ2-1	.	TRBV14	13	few	CASSQDPPWVQFF	TGTGCCAGCAGCCAAGATCCTCCCTGGGTACAGTTCTTC
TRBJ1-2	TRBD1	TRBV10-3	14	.	CATGTGTGYQGYTF	TGTGCCACCGGGACCGGGACAGGGTATCAAGGCTACACCTTC
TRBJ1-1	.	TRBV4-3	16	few	CASSQDPAGPGREAFF	TGCGCCAGCAGCCAAGATCCAGCAGGCCCAGGACGAGAAGCTTTCTTT
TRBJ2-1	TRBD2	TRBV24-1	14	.	CATSASGGGNEQFF	TGTGCCACCAGTGCTAGCGGGGGTGGCAATGAGCAGTTCTTC
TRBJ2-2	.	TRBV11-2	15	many	CASRPMTGNTGELFF	TGTGCCAGCCGCCCTATGACAGGGAACACCGGGGAGCTGTTTTTT
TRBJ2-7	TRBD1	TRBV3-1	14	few	CASSRGTGSYEQYF	TGTGCCAGCAGCCGGGGGACAGGGAGCTACGAGCAGTACTTC
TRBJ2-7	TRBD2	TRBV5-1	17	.	CASSPALAGNVNGEQYF	TGCGCCAGCAGCCCGGCACTAGCGGGGAATGTGAACGGCGAGCAGTACTTC
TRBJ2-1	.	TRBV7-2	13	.	CASSLVWHNEQFF	TGTGCCAGCAGCTTAGTGTGGCACAATGAGCAGTTCTTC
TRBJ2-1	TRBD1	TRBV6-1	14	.	CASSELRGPNEQFF	TGTGCCAGCAGTGAGTTAAGGGGGCCGAATGAGCAGTTCTTC
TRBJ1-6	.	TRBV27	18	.	CASSPGLRGGSYNSPLHF	TGTGCCAGCAGTCCGGGACTTAGGGGCGGCTCCTATAATTCACCCCTCCACTTT
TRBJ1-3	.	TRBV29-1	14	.	CSGAARGLGNTIYF	TGCAGCGGAGCAGCCCGGGGGCTCGGAAACACCATATATTTT
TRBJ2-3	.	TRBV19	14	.	CASSFWGRDGTQYF	TGTGCCAGTAGTTTCTGGGGTCGGGATGGTACGCAGTATTTT
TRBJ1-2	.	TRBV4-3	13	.	CASSQGGKYGYTF	TGCGCCAGCAGCCAAGGTGGGAAGTATGGCTACACCTTC
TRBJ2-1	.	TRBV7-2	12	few	CASSLARGRRFF	TGTGCCAGCAGCTTAGCGCGAGGTCGGAGGTTCTTC
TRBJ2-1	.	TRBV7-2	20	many	CASSPNLPGGGTTGYSEQFF	TGTGCCAGCAGCCCAAACCTCCCTGGGGGGGGGACAACCGGGTACAGTGAGCAGTTCTTC
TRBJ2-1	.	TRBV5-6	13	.	CASSLTTTMQQFF	TGTGCCAGCAGCCTAACTACTACAATGCAGCAGTTCTTC
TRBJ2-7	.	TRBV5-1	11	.	CARFPYYEQYF	TGCGCCAGGTTCCCCTATTACGAGCAGTACTTC
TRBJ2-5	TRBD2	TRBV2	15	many	CASSPFSGVQETQYF	TGTGCCAGCAGCCCCTTTAGCGGGGTCCAAGAGACCCAGTACTTC
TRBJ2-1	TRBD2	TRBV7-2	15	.	CASSLDGGAYNEQFF	TGTGCCAGCAGCTTAGACGGGGGGGCCTACAATGAGCAGTTCTTC
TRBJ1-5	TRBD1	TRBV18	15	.	CASSPATGGMQPQHF	TGTGCCAGCTCACCAGCTACAGGGGGTATGCAGCCCCAGCATTTT